This record looks at one T cell receptor beta chain sequence and its context. CDR1 LNHNV and CDR2 YYDKDF come from the germline V gene (reference sequence). The CDR3 covers 15 residues. V lost 0 bases to trimming and J lost 7 bases, with 12 bases between them. The data are from a study of blood T cell repertoires in COVID-19. The wider study: The United States, Italy and Spain supplied acute and convalescent COVID-19 samples. In each case, the material was cDNA or gDNA derived from T cells, B-cell-depleted T cells, or PBMCs.

Study processing details: Amplification with reference gene primers provided the estimates of nucleated cell counts. Libraries were prepared by immunoSEQ multiplex PCR; TCRdb keeps only in-frame clonotypes and omits some of them. V, J and clone size are taken as reported in that table, and D and trimming were inferred from the DNA itself. The table includes 150,000 to 180,000 clones, about 80% detected once. The V call is TRBV15, the J call TRBJ1-4; D unclear. The specimen sequenced was peripheral blood. The receptor comes from a woman aged 55 to 70 with acute or convalescent COVID-19. As DNA, the CDR3 is TGTGCCACCAGCAGAGATTGGGGAGACGGTGAAAAACTGTTTTTT. Its translation is CATSRDWGDGEKLFF. Full variable domain (outside the CDR3, taken from reference TRBV15 and TRBJ1-4): DAMVIQNPRYQVTQFGKPVTLSCSQTLNHNVMYWYQQKSSQAPKLLFHYYDKDFNNEADTPDNFQSRRPNTSFCFLDIRSPGLGDTAMYLCATSRDWGDGEKLFFGSGTQLSVL.